This TCR beta chain was sequenced for a study of T cell repertoires in aging, cancer and after chemotherapy. TRB rearrangements spanning V, D and J were amplified using mixed TRB-A/B primers. TCRdb reprocessed the multiplex PCR reads with MiXCR, giving one entry per CDR3 protein. In the table there are around 6,500 distinct CDR3 sequences, 20% to 25% of which are singletons. V was shortened by 3 bases and J by 2 bases, with 14 bases between the two germline ends. The CDR3 has 16 residues. Germline lookup yields CDR1 SGHAT and CDR2 FQNNGV. The table lists this clonotype with a few counts. Its antigen is still unknown. Study-wide points: Immunological memory after chemotherapy cannot be judged from the repertoire data.

The template was genomic DNA from peripheral blood, not RNA. Sequenced material: blood. This sequence originates from a human donor with a blood cancer. J is TRBJ1-5 and V is TRBV11-2; the D is unclear. The CDR3 coding sequence is TGTGCCAGCAGCTTGGGCCGGCGGCCCGGCAATCAGCCCCAGCATTTT. Protein: CASSLGRRPGNQPQHF.